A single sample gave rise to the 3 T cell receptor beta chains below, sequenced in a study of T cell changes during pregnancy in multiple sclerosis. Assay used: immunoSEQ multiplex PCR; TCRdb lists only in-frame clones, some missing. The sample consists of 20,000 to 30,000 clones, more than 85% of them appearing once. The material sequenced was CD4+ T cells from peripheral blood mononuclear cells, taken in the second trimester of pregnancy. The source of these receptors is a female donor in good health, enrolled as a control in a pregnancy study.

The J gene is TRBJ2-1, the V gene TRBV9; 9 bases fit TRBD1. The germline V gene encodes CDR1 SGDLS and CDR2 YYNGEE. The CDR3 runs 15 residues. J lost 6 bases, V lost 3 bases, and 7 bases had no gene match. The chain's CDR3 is CASSERDRASNEQFF. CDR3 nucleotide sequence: TGTGCCAGCAGCGAGAGGGACAGGGCGTCCAATGAGCAGTTCTTC.

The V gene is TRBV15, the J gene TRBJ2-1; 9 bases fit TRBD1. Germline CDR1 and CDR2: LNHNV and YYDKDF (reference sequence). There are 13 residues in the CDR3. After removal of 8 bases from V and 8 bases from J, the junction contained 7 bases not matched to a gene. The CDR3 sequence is CATRDRDIHEQFF. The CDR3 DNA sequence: TGTGCCACCCGGGACAGGGATATCCATGAGCAGTTCTTC.

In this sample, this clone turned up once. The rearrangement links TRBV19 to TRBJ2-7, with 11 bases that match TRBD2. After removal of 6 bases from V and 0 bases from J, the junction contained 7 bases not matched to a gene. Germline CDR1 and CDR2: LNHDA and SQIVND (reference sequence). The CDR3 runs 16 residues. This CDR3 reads CASSHRTSGFSYEQYF. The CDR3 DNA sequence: TGTGCCAGTAGCCACCGGACTAGCGGGTTCTCCTACGAGCAGTACTTC.